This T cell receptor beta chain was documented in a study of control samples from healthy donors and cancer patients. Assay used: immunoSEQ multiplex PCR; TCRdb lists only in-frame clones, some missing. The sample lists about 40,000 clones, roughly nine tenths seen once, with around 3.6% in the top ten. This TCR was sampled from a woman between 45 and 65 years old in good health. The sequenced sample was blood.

CDR3: CASSRPGPEAFF. In DNA form, the CDR3 reads TGTGCCAGTAGTCGTCCTGGTCCTGAAGCTTTCTTT. This sequence joins TRBV19 and TRBJ1-1; no firm D call. CDR3 length: 12 amino acids. Trimming removed 5 bases at V and 6 bases at J, with 10 bases between. Germline V gene sequence: CDR1 LNHDA, CDR2 SQIVND (reference sequence).